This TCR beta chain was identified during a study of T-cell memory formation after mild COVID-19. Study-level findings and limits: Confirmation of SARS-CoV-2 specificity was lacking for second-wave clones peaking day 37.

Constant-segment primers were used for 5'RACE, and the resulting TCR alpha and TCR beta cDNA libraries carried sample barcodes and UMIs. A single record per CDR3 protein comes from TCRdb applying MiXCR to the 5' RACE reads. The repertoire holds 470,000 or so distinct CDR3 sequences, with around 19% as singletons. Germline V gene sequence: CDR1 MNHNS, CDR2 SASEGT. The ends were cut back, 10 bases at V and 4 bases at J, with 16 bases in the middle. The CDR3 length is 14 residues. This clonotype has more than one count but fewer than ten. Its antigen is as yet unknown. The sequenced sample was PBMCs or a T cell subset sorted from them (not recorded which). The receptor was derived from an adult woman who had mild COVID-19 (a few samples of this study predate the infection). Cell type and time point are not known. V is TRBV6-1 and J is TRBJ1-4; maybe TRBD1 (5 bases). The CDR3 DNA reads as TGTGCCACTACGATTGACAGCTTTAATGAAAAACTGTTTTTT. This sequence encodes CATTIDSFNEKLFF.